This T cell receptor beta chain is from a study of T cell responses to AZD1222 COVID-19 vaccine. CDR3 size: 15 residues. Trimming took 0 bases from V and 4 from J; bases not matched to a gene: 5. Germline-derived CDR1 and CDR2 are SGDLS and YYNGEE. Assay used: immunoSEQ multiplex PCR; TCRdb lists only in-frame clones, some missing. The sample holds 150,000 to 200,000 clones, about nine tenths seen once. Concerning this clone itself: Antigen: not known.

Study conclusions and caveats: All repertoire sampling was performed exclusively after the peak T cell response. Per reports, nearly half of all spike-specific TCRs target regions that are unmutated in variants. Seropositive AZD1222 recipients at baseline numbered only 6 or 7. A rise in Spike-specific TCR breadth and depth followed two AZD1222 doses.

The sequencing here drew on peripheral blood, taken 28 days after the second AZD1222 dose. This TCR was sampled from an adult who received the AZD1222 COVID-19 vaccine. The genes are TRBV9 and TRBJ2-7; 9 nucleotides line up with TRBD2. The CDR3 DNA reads TGTGCCAGCAGCGTAGCGGCGGGAGGGCTGTACGAGCAGTACTTC. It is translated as CASSVAAGGLYEQYF.